This T cell receptor (beta chain) comes out of a study of T cell repertoires in cytomegalovirus infection. Study-wide background: Use of recently identified HLA-C-restricted and well-studied HLA-B-restricted CMV epitopes was part of the study.

MiXCR, applied by TCRdb to the reads, yields one record per CDR3 protein. The top ten clones hold 52% of a sample with more than 110,000 distinct CDR3 sequences, roughly 32% of them seen once. The CDR3 runs 14 residues. Deletions cut 2 bases from V and 0 bases from J, with 7 bases between. CDR1 is LGHNA and CDR2 is YNFKEQ in the germline V gene. A remark on this clonotype: What it recognizes is unknown. Being one base from a much bigger clone, this may be a read error.

Study observations and caveats: Pooled public TCR beta family frequency picked out CMV carriers with the relevant HLA. It was HLA-C-restricted CMV-specific TCR beta clonotypes that dominated the response ex vivo.

This TCR came from a human donor in good health (CMV status not recorded). Some clones in this sample may be carry-over from other donors' samples. The specimen was CD8+ T cells from cultured PBMCs, collected from culture after CMV antigen stimulation. The chain recombines TRBV4-2 with TRBJ2-5; D ambiguous. CDR3 in amino acids: CASSQSEDQETQYF. CDR3 nucleotides: TGTGCCAGCAGCCAAAGCGAGGACCAAGAGACCCAGTACTTC.